This T cell receptor beta chain appears in the sequencing data of a study of CD8 T cells in acute hepatitis C reinfection (dated by TCRdb to about 2021). The study in broad terms: Both during acute infection and after viral clearance, the study profiled the TCRbeta repertoire of CD8+ T cells that were specific for the HCV NS3-1073 epitope. Four spontaneous resolvers contributed paired acute and follow-up samples.

CDR1 and CDR2 (SNHLY, FYNNEI) derive from the germline V gene. At the junction V is shortened by 5 bases and J by 4 bases; bases outside the gene matches: 2. The CDR3 numbers 13 residues from cysteine through phenylalanine. This entry keeps only the CDR3 DNA: 39 bases, framed from base 1. Summary of the overall study and its limitations: Because bulk sequencing covered only the TCRbeta chain, the alphabeta pairing of the public clonotypes could not be determined. All groups showed preferential use of the TRBV04 and TRBV06 gene families, a pattern that overrepresentation in the naive pool did not explain. CDR3 sequences shared with other epitopes were rare, and differing sequencing approaches may have limited exact matching. No follow-up repertoires were available for chronically infected subjects, since NS3-1073 specific cells were too rare to be sorted. High diversity was observed in NS3-1073 specific repertoires, and no significant differences in diversity were found between acute resolver, follow-up resolver and acute chronic samples. About a dozen public clonotypes were found regardless of outcome, and V04-02/J02-02 was used by one public clonotype.

About this clone itself: This clone's antigen is unknown. Base qualities are missing; no much larger clone stands one base away.

Genomic DNA was extracted from FACS-sorted cells, and TCRbeta chain sequencing was performed through the commercial immunoSEQ service. For the original study's pipeline: The repertoire data were analyzed using ImmunoSEQ Analyzer software v3.0 and R v3.5.1. Only productive rearrangements were analyzed, because any sequences with stop codons or out-of-frame rearrangements were filtered out. The sequencing provider supplied the metrics for Simpson diversity, Shannon entropy, CDR3 length and nucleotide addition. Clonotypes were grouped by frequency as dominant, sub-dominant, low or lowest abundance, and most analyses excluded clonotypes below 0.1%. Any CDR3 amino acid clonotype present in at least two subjects at a cumulative frequency of at least 0.5% was labeled public. TCRdb retrieved this table from immuneACCESS and kept in-frame rearrangements only. Not all clones are present; in checked studies, unresolved V genes account for under half, and no reason is known for the remainder. V and J calls and clone size are given by that table; D and trimming were obtained from the DNA. Here the sample has about 38,000 clones; roughly 85% occur a single time. Roughly 9.8% of the sample comes from the top ten.

The sample's time point, from its label and the paper: naive CD8 control sorted from an acute-time-point sample. Enrolled in the Montreal Hepatitis C Cohort (HEPCO) in Canada, the donors were people who inject drugs, and these donors were followed every 3 months. Acute primary HCV infection was defined as a positive HCV RNA or antibody test that came after a negative test within the prior 24 weeks. CD3, CD8 and CD45RO antibodies were used for surface staining, and dead cells were excluded with an aqua fixable dye. The cohort comprised 8 or 9 spontaneous resolvers, defined by HCV RNA clearance within 24 weeks. Frozen stocks of peripheral blood mononuclear cells were first thawed, after which negative isolation of CD8+ T cells was carried out using the MACS CD8+ T cell Isolation Kit. A BD FACSAria II cell sorter was used for cell sorting.

Recombination joined TRBV2 with TRBJ2-5, with 9 bases matching TRBD2. The TCR comes from a woman younger than 30 who spontaneously cleared hepatitis C infection. The sequencing input was naive CD8+ T cells from PBMCs. What the cell subset or site label conveys for this sample: sorted total naive CD45RO-negative CD8+ T cells. The CDR3 region has the sequence CASSTSGLETQYF. The DNA is as follows: TGTGCCAGCAGTACTAGCGGGCTAGAGACCCAGTACTTC.